The present TCR beta chain was sequenced within a study of shared clonotypes between healthy human individuals (dated by TCRdb to between 2020 and 2021). A note on the overall study: The cohort included a few men and two women between 18 and 49 years of age. Per donor, three plates each were used for CD4 naive and CD4 memory, two for CD8 naive, and one for CD8 memory. To estimate repertoire size and how much clonotypes are shared between individuals, the study performed deep sequencing of blood TCR repertoires from a few healthy adults. To increase sequencing depth and limit assay-specific biases, different laboratories used diverse techniques to prepare libraries and sequence TCR repertoires. Each donor's leukapheresis produced roughly between about 0.9 and 9.5 billion PBMCs. Beyond this particular receptor, the publication reports: Compared with non-shared clonotypes, clonotypes shared by all four sorted-subset donors had higher generation probabilities. Larger estimated clonotype richness was generally found for naive subsets than for memory subsets. About 4.5% of naive CD4, around 3.6% of naive CD8, 2.3% of memory CD4, and roughly 0.4% of memory CD8 clonotypes were shared across several donors. Because the study included a small number of donors, the genetic and exposure-history diversity represented was limited. Incomplete sequencing was indicated by rarefaction of sorted-subset datasets, despite the large sequencing depth. Only blood was sampled, and tissue TCR repertoires likely differ from those in blood. Based on pairwise subsampling, the degree of clonotype sharing among donors was expected to be affected by sequencing depth.

A remark on this clone: Its recognized antigen is unknown. No base qualities exist here, and no much larger clone lies one base off it.

Using the deep immunoSEQ assay, multiplex PCR amplified TCR CDR3 regions from genomic DNA. Extracted genomic DNA from each cell subset was spread evenly across all wells of several immunoSEQ 96-well plates, with each plate serving as a replicate. For sorted subsets, 150 to 250 ng of genomic DNA, equivalent to tens of thousands of T cell genomes, went into each replicate PCR. Purified libraries were measured with a Qubit 3.0 fluorometer, size-checked on a Bioanalyzer 2100, and measured again with the KAPA Library Quantification kit. Every immunoSEQ 96-well plate was sequenced on a separate single-read 150-cycle Illumina NextSeq 550 flow cell. In the paper's pipeline: The immunoSEQ output contained only junctional sequences without quality scores, so filtering could not match that applied to full-length reads. To assign V/J genes and CDR3, sequences were annotated against IMGT germline references using PyIR, a Python wrapper for IgBLAST v1.9. Reads with weak V/J assignments (E-value above 1e-6), missing CDR3, stop codons, out-of-frame junctions, or ambiguous translated residues were removed. V3J clonotypes were defined as sequences sharing the same inferred V gene, J gene, and CDR3 amino acid sequence. Percentage overlap between repertoires was calculated by dividing the number of shared unique clonotypes by the size of the smaller repertoire. Three approaches were used to assess repertoire richness: RTK rarefaction, the Chao1 estimator, and Recon v2.1 estimates of unobserved clonotypes. Generation probabilities for all TCRbeta clonotypes obtained by the gDNA method from a handful of donors were computed using OLGA. The source is immuneACCESS, and TCRdb retained only in-frame sequences with V and J called. Part of the clones is not carried over; for the studies checked, unresolved V genes explain less than half of this, and the remainder is unexplained. The V and J calls and clone size come from that table; D and trimming were worked out from the DNA. The table for this sample lists some 2.3 million clones; more than 85% of them were counted only once. The ten largest clones represent about 0.41% of the sample.

CDR1 and CDR2, per the germline V gene, are MDHEN and SYDVKM. Including the terminal cysteine and phenylalanine, the CDR3 comprises 16 residues. Only CDR3 DNA remains: 48 bases, in frame from the first base. Trimming takes 6 bases from V and 0 bases from J, and the germline ends sit 15 bases apart. The donors were healthy, HIV-negative adults who had no recently reported acute infections or vaccinations. Every donor was a Caucasian adult living in Nashville, Tennessee, USA. CD4+ T cells were enriched through magnetic negative selection, after which naive cells were positively selected on CD45RA and the remaining negative fraction served as the memory subset. Blood was obtained by leukapheresis, after which PBMCs were separated by Ficoll-Histopaque density gradient centrifugation and cryopreserved in liquid nitrogen vapor phase. Purity and quantity of every magnetically sorted T cell population were checked by analytical flow cytometry. Genomic DNA was isolated from each sorted fraction and quantified by UV absorbance on a Nanodrop 2000c.

Sequencing was done on a sample of naive CD4+ T cells from PBMCs. What the cell subset or site label conveys for this sample: CD45RA+ positively selected. This TCR came from a young man in good health. Some clones in this sample may be carry-over from other donors' samples. The V and J genes are TRBV28 and TRBJ1-5, with no D gene named confidently. The CDR3 region reads CASRAGQPNSNQPQHF. The DNA sequence is given as TGTGCCAGCAGGGCGGGCCAACCCAATAGCAATCAGCCCCAGCATTTT. Where the CDR3 stops, the reference TRBV28 and TRBJ1-5 genes take over; the full variable domain is DVKVTQSSRYLVKRTGEKVFLECVQDMDHENMFWYRQDPGLGLRLIYFSYDVKMKEKGDIPEGYSVSREKKERFSLILESASTNQTSMYLCASRAGQPNSNQPQHFGDGTRLSIL.